The 2 T cell receptor beta chains below were found in one sample sequenced in a study of blood T cells in healthy people across ages. Combining a sample-barcoded 5' primer with a J-beta primer mix, a second PCR ran for 7 to 11 cycles. Each CDR3 protein is one row after TCRdb ran MiXCR on the 5' RACE reads. This sample carries roughly 1.6 million distinct CDR3 sequences, almost 35% of them seen once, and the ten largest clones take about 11%. Source material: blood. These receptor sequences come from a woman aged 30 to 39 in good health.

As regards this clonotype: The junction differs from germline at one of its ends, possibly a read error. This sequence joins TRBV27 and TRBJ1-4, with D possibly matching TRBD1 (5 bases). Germline CDR1 is MNHEY and CDR2 is SMNVEV (reference sequence). The CDR3 is made up of 13 amino acids. The CDR3 DNA reads as TGTGCTAGCAGGGAACTTAATAATGAAAAACTGTTTTTT. Protein sequence: CASRELNNEKLFF.

The chain carries TRBV25-1 and TRBJ2-3, with a tentative D call TRBD1 (6 bases). Germline lookup yields CDR1 MGHDK and CDR2 SYGVNS. The CDR3 loop spans 13 amino acids. Between the trimmed V and J ends, which lost 8 bases and 2 bases, there was a span of 11 bases. CDR3 in DNA: TGTGCCAGCGGCAGACAGGACACAGATACGCAGTATTTT. This sequence encodes CASGRQDTDTQYF.